This T cell receptor beta chain was sequenced during a study of spatial heterogeneity in lung cancer. Regarding the study as a whole: The study found ubiquitous expanded tumor TCRs in blood more at resection than follow-up.

This clonotype has a handful of counts. Antigen: not known. Trimming pared 4 bases from V and 5 bases from J, leaving 12 bases between. The germline CDR1 and CDR2 sequences are SGHRS and YFSETQ. This CDR3 region has 13 residues. Unique molecular identifiers, one per molecule, were present on every TCR cDNA molecule. TCRdb ran MiXCR on the 5' RACE reads and lists one entry per CDR3 protein. In the table there are about 78,000 distinct CDR3 sequences, about 7.8% of which are singletons. The time point is: sample taken at primary tumor resection. Whole RNA, which was extracted from tumor, nontumor lung tissue or frozen PBMC, was sequenced without any cell sorting.

V usage is TRBV5-1 and J usage is TRBJ2-5, with D perhaps TRBD1 (5 bases). The receptor's source is a male donor with early-stage non-small cell lung cancer. Sequenced here: PBMCs, sampled at surgery. CDR3 DNA sequence: TGCGCCAGCAGCGACAGTCCCACGGAGACCCAGTACTTC. Amino acid sequence: CASSDSPTETQYF.